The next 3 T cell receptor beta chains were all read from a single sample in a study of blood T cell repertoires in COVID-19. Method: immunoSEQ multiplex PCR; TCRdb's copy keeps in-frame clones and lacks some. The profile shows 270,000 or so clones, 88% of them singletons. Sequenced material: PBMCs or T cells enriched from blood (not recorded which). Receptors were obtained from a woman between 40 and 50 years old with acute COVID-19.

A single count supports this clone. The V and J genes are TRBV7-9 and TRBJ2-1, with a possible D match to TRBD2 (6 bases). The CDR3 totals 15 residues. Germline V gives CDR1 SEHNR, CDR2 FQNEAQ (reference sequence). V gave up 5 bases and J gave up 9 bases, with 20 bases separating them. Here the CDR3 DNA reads TGTGCCAGCAGCCCTCCGGGAGTTAGCACCAGTGAGCAGTTCTTC. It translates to CASSPPGVSTSEQFF.

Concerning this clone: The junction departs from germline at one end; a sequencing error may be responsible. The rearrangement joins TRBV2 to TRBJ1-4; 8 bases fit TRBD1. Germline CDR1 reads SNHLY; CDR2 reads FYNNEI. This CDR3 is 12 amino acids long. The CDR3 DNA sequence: TGTGCCAGCAGTGAAGAAGCAGGGGGCCGTACTTTT. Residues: CASSEEAGGRTF.

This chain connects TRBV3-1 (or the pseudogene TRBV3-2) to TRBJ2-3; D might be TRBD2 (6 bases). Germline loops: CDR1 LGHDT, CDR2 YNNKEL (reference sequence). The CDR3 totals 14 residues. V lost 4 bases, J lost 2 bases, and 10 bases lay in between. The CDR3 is CASSLGLITDTQYF. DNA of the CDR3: TGTGCCAGCAGCCTGGGACTTATCACAGATACGCAGTATTTT.